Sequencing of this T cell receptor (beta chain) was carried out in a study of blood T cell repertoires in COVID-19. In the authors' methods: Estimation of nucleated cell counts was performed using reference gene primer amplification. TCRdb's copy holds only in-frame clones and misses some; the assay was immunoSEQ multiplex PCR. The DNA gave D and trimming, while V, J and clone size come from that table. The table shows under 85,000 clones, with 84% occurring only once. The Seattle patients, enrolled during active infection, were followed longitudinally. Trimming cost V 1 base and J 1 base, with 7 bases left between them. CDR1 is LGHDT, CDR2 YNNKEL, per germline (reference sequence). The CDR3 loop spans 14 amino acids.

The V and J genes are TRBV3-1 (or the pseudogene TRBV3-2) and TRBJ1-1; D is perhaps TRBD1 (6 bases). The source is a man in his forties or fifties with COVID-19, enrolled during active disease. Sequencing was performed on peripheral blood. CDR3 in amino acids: CASSQVGGNTEAFF. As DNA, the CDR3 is TGTGCCAGCAGCCAAGTAGGGGGGAACACTGAAGCTTTCTTT.